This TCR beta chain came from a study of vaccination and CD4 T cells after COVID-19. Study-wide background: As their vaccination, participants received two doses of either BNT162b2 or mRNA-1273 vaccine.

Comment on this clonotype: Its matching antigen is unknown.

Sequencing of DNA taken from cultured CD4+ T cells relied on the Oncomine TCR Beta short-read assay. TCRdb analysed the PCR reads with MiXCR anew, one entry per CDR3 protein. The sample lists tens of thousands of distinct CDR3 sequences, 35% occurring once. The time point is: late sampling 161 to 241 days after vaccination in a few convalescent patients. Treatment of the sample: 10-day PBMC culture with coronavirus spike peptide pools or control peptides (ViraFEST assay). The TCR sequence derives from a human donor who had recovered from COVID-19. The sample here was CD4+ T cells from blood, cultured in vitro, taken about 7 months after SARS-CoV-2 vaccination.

The CDR3 DNA reads TGCAGTTCAGAGGACGAGACCCAGTACTTC. Amino acids: CSSEDETQYF. This chain joins TRBV20-1 and TRBJ2-5; no clear D. Trimming removed 8 bases from V and 5 bases from J, with 9 bases in between. Germline assignment: CDR1 DFQATT and CDR2 SNEGSKA (reference sequence). The CDR3 totals 10 residues.